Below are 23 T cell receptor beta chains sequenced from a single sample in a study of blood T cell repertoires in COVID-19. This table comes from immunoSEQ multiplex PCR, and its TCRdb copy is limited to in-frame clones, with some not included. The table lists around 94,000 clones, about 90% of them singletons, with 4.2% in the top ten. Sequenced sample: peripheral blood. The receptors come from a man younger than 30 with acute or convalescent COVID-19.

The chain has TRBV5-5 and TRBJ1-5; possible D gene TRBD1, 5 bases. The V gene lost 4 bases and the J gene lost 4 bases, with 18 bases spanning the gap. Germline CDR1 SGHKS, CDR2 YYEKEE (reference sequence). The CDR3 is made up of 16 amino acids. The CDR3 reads CASSPGGGAGNQPQHF. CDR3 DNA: TGTGCCAGCAGCCCCGGTGGAGGGGCCGGAAATCAGCCCCAGCATTTT.

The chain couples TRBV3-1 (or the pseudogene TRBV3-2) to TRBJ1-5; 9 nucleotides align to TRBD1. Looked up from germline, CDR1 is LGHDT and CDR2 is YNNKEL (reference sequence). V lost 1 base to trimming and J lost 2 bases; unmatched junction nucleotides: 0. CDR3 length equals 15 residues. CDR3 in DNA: TGTGCCAGCAGCCAAGGGACAGGGGGCAATCAGCCCCAGCATTTT. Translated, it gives CASSQGTGGNQPQHF.

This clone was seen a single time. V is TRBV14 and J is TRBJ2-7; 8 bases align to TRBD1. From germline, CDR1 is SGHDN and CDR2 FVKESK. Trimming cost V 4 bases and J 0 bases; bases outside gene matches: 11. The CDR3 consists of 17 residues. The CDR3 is CASSREGLTGDSYEQYF. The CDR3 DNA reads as TGTGCCAGCAGCCGGGAAGGCTTGACAGGGGACTCCTACGAGCAGTACTTC.

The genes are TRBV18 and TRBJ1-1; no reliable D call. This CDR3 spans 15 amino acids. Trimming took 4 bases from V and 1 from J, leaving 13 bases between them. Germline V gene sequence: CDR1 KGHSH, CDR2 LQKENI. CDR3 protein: CASSRGGGQNTEAFF. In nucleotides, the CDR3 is TGTGCCAGCTCACGGGGAGGCGGTCAGAACACTGAAGCTTTCTTT.

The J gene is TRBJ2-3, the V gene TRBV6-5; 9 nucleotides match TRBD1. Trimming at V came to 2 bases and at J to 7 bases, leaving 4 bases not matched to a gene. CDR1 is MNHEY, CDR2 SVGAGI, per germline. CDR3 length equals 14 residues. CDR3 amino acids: CASSYGTGLNTQYF. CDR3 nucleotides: TGTGCCAGCAGTTACGGGACAGGGCTAAATACGCAGTATTTT.

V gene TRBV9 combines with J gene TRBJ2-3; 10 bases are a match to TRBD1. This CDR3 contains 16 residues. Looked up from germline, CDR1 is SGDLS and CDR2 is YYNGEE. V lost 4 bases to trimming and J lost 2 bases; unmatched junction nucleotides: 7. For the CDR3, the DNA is TGTGCCAGCAGCATAAGGACAGGGGGACTCACAGATACGCAGTATTTT. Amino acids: CASSIRTGGLTDTQYF.

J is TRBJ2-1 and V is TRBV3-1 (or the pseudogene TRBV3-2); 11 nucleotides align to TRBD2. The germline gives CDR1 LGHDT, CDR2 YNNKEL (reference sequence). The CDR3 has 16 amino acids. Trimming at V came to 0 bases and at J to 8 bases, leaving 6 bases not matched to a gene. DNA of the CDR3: TGTGCCAGCAGCCAAGATAGACTAGCGGGGTCGCATGAGCAGTTCTTC. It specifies CASSQDRLAGSHEQFF.

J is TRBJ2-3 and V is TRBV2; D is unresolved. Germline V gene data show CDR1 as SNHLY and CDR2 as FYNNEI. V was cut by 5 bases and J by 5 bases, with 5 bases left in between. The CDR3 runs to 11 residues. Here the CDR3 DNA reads TGTGCCAGCAGTCCGGGAGATACGCAGTATTTT. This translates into CASSPGDTQYF.

The CDR3 nucleotides are TGTGCCAGCAGCAACGGGGTTTACTATGGCTACACCTTC. Residues: CASSNGVYYGYTF. This rearrangement joins TRBV27 to TRBJ1-2; D unresolved. Between the trimmed V and J ends, which lost 6 bases and 3 bases, there was a span of 11 bases. Germline CDR1 and CDR2: MNHEY and SMNVEV (reference sequence). The CDR3 is 13 residues long.

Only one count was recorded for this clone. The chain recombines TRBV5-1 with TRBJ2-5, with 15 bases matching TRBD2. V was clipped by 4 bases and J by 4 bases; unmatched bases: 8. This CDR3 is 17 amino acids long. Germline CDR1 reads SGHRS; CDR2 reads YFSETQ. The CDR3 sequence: CASSPGLAGGARETQYF. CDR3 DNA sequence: TGCGCCAGCAGCCCGGGACTAGCGGGAGGCGCGAGAGAGACCCAGTACTTC.

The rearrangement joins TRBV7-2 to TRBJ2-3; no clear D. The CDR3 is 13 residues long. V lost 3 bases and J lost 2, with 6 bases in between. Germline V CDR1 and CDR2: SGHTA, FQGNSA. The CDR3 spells CASSLYNTDTQYF. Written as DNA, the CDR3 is TGTGCCAGCAGCTTGTACAACACAGATACGCAGTATTTT. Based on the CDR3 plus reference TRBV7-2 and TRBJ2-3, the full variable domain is GAGVSQSPSNKVTEKGKDVELRCDPISGHTALYWYRQSLGQGLEFLIYFQGNSAPDKSGLPSDRFSAERTGGSVSTLTIQRTQQEDSAVYLCASSLYNTDTQYFGPGTRLTVL.

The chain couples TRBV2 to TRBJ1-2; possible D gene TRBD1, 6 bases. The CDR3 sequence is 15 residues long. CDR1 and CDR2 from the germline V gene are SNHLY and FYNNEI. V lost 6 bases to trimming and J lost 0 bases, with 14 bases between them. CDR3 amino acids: CASRLGQTTNYGYTF. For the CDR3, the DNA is TGTGCCAGCAGACTAGGACAGACGACTAACTATGGCTACACCTTC. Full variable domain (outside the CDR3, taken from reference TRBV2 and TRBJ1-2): EPEVTQTPSHQVTQMGQEVILRCVPISNHLYFYWYRQILGQKVEFLVSFYNNEISEKSEIFDDQFSVERPDGSNFTLKIRSTKLEDSAMYFCASRLGQTTNYGYTFGSGTRLTVV.

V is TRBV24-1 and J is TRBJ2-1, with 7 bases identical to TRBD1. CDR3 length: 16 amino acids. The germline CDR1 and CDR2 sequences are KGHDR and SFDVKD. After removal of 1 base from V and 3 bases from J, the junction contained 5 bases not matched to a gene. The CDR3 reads CATSDLKGAGYNEQFF. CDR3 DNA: TGTGCCACCAGTGATTTAAAGGGGGCGGGCTACAATGAGCAGTTCTTC.

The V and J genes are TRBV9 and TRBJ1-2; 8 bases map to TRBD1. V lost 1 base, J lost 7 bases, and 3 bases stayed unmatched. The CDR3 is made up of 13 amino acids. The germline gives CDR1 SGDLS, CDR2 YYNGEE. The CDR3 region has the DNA TGTGCCAGCAGCGTAATACAGGGGGGTGGCTACACCTTC. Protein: CASSVIQGGGYTF.

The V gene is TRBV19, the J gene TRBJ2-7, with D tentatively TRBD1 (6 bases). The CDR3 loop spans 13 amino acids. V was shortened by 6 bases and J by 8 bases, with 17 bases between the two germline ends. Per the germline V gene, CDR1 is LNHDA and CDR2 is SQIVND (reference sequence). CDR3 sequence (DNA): TGTGCCAGTAGCCCCGGGGACATCAAAAAGCAGTACTTC. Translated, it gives CASSPGDIKKQYF.

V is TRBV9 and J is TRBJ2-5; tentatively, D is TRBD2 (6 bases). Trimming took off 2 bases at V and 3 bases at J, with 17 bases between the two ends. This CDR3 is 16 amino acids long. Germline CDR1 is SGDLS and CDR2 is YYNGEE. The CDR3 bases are TGTGCCAGCAGCGTTTCCCCCGGGACTTTGGAAGAGACCCAGTACTTC. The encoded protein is CASSVSPGTLEETQYF.

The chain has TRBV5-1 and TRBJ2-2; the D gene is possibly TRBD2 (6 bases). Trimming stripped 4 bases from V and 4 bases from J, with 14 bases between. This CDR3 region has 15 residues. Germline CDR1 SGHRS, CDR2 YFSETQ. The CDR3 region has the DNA TGCGCCAGCAGCCTACGGGAGAATCCCACCGGGGAGCTGTTTTTT. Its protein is CASSLRENPTGELFF.

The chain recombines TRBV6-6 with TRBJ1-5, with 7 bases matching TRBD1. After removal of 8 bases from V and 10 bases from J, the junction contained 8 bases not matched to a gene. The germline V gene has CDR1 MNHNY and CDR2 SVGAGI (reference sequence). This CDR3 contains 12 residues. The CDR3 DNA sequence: TGTGCCAGCGGCGTAGGGGGCCGTCCCCAGCATTTT. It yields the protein CASGVGGRPQHF.

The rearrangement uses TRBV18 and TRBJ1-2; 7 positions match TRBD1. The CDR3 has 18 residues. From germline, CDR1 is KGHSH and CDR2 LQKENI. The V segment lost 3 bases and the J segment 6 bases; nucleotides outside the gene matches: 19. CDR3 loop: CASSPTGEWSLEGDGYTF. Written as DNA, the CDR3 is TGTGCCAGCTCACCCACAGGGGAGTGGTCCCTCGAGGGGGATGGCTACACCTTC.

CDR3 loop: CASSVSFNTEAFF. The CDR3, as DNA: TGTGCCAGCAGCGTGTCCTTTAACACTGAAGCTTTCTTT. V and J are TRBV9 and TRBJ1-1, with D unresolved. This CDR3 region has 13 residues. Looked up from germline, CDR1 is SGDLS and CDR2 is YYNGEE. The germline V and J ends were trimmed by 2 bases and 2 bases, with 7 bases remaining between them.

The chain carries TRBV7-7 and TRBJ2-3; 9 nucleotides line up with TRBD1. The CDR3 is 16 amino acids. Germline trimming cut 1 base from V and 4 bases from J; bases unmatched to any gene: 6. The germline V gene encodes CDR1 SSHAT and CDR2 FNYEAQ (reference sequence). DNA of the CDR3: TGTGCCAGCAGCTTAGGAAGGACAGGGGCTGCAGATACGCAGTATTTT. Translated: CASSLGRTGAADTQYF.

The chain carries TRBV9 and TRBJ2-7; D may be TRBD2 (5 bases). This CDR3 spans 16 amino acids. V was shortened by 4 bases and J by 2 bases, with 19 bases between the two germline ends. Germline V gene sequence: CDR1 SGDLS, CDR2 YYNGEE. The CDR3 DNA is TGTGCCAGCAGCCCAAGTGGAGGCTTCCCCCCCTACGAGCAGTACTTC. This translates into CASSPSGGFPPYEQYF. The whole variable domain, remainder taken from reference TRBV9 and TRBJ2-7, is DSGVTQTPKHLITATGQRVTLRCSPRSGDLSVYWYQQSLDQGLQFLIQYYNGEERAKGNILERFSAQQFPDLHSELNLSSLELGDSALYFCASSPSGGFPPYEQYFGPGTRLTVT.

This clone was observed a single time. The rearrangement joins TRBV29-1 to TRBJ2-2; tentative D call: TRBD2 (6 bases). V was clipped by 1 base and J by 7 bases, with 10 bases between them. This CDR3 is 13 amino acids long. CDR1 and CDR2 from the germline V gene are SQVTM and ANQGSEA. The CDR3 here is CSVEGRGRGELFF. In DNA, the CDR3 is TGCAGCGTTGAAGGGAGGGGCCGCGGGGAGCTGTTTTTT.